A selection of T cell receptor beta chains follows, all from one sample in a study of blood T cell repertoires in COVID-19. Assay: immunoSEQ multiplex PCR; the TCRdb copy retains only in-frame clones and omits some. The sample consists of about 45,000 clones, around 90% of them appearing once. Sequenced sample: peripheral blood. These receptor sequences come from an elderly woman with active COVID-19. The CDR3 runs from the conserved cysteine through the conserved F or W. Each record gives: CDR3 protein, CDR3 DNA, D gene, clone size, V gene, J gene. A D gene is named only where the DNA matches it firmly. Only part of the rows carry a size: once, few, many, or a class if the clone is expanded.

CASSAVTSGGSYEQFF	TGTGCCAGCAGTGCCGTCACTAGCGGGGGGTCCTATGAGCAGTTCTTC	TRBD2	-	TRBV28	TRBJ2-1
CASSNRLAGNTDTQYF	TGTGCCAGTAGTAATAGACTAGCGGGGAACACAGATACGCAGTATTTT	TRBD2	-	TRBV19	TRBJ2-3
CASSRGTTNEKLFF	TGCGCCAGCAGCAGGGGTACAACTAATGAAAAACTGTTTTTT	-	-	TRBV4-3	TRBJ1-4
CSVARSGEQFF	TGCAGCGTTGCACGGAGCGGTGAGCAGTTCTTC	-	few	TRBV29-1	TRBJ2-1
CASSHRRGFADTQYF	TGTGCCAGCAGTCACAGAAGGGGGTTTGCAGATACGCAGTATTTT	-	few	TRBV28	TRBJ2-3
CASSSGGGGETQYF	TGTGCCAGCAGCTCTGGCGGGGGAGGGGAGACCCAGTACTTC	TRBD2	-	TRBV7-2	TRBJ2-5
CASSQRTGNYEQYF	TGCGCCAGCAGCCAAAGAACGGGAAACTACGAGCAGTACTTC	-	once	TRBV4-3	TRBJ2-7
CASSNRGRDTEAFF	TGTGCCAGCAGTAACAGGGGCCGGGACACTGAAGCTTTCTTT	TRBD1	-	TRBV6-6	TRBJ1-1
CASSSTRGYTF	TGTGCCAGCAGTTCGACACGGGGCTACACCTTC	-	few	TRBV28	TRBJ1-2
CASSLTFGGRDEQFF	TGCGCCAGCAGCCTCACGTTCGGGGGGCGGGATGAGCAGTTCTTC	-	-	TRBV4-3	TRBJ2-1
CASSSPGGGGAFF	TGTGCCAGCAGCTCTCCAGGGGGCGGAGGAGCTTTCTTT	TRBD1	few	TRBV7-9	TRBJ1-1